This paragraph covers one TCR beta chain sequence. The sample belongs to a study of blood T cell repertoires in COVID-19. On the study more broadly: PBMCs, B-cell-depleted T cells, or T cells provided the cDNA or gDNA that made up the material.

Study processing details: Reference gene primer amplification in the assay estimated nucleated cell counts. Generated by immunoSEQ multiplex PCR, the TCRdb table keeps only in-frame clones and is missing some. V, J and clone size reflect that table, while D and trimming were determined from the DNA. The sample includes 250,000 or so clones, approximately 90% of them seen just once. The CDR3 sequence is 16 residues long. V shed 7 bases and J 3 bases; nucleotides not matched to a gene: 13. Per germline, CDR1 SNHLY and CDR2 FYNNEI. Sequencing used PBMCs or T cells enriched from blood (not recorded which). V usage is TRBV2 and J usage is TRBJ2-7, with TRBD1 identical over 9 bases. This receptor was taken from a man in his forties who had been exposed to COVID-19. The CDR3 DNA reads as TGTGCCAGCAAATCCACGGCCGGGACAGGGAACTACGAGCAGTACTTC. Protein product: CASKSTAGTGNYEQYF.